The 23 T cell receptor beta chains below all came from one sample that was sequenced in a study of neurological immune-mediated disorders. TCRdb fed the 5' RACE reads into MiXCR, producing one record per CDR3 protein. The profile covers 70,000 or so distinct CDR3 sequences, with around 3% appearing a single time and more than 4% taken by the ten largest. The sample was PBMCs. The receptor source for this set is a woman in her forties or fifties with multiple sclerosis.

The table lists this clonotype with many counts. The gene calls are TRBV5-1 and TRBJ1-2; no reliable D call. With 0 bases removed from V and 1 base from J, the gap between germline ends came to 1 base. CDR1 SGHRS and CDR2 YFSETQ come from the germline V gene. The CDR3 totals 12 residues. Written as DNA, the CDR3 is TGCGCCAGCAGCTTGGATAACTATGGCTACACCTTC. Translating gives CASSLDNYGYTF.

This clonotype came up many times. This chain uses TRBV12-5 with TRBJ2-1; TRBD2 aligns across 9 bases. CDR1 is LGHNT and CDR2 is FRNRAP in the germline V gene. This CDR3 spans 17 amino acids. Germline trimming cut 4 bases from V and 7 bases from J; bases unmatched to any gene: 14. The CDR3 sequence is CASGSVGGRAFRNEQFF. The CDR3 DNA is TGTGCTAGTGGTTCGGTCGGCGGGAGGGCCTTTCGGAATGAGCAGTTCTTC. The full variable domain, in which reference TRBV12-5 and TRBJ2-1 provide the parts outside the CDR3, is DARVTQTPRHKVTEMGQEVTMRCQPILGHNTVFWYRQTMMQGLELLAYFRNRAPLDDSGMPKDRFSAEMPDATLATLKIQPSEPRDSAVYFCASGSVGGRAFRNEQFFGPGTRLTVL.

This clonotype was seen repeatedly, ten times or more. The V gene is TRBV20-1, the J gene TRBJ2-1; no clear D gene. The CDR3 contains 11 residues. The V and J ends lost 7 bases and 8 bases respectively, with 12 bases between them. The germline CDR1 and CDR2 sequences are DFQATT and SNEGSKA (reference sequence). CDR3 sequence: CSVIRADEQFF. The CDR3 DNA reads as TGCAGTGTCATCCGCGCAGATGAGCAGTTCTTC.

This clonotype was recorded many times. V usage is TRBV20-1 and J usage is TRBJ2-1, with D uncertain. The ends were cut back, 2 bases at V and 4 bases at J, with 12 bases in the middle. CDR3 size: 14 residues. CDR1 is DFQATT, CDR2 SNEGSKA, per germline (reference sequence). CDR3 loop: CSARFQETYNEQFF. In nucleotides, the CDR3 is TGCAGTGCTAGATTCCAGGAGACATACAATGAGCAGTTCTTC.

This chain uses TRBV5-8 with TRBJ2-5, with 8 bases lining up with TRBD1. The V segment lost 0 bases and the J segment 0 bases; nucleotides outside the gene matches: 4. Germline CDR1 SGHTS, CDR2 YDEGEE. This CDR3 has 16 amino acids. The CDR3 DNA is TGTGCCAGCAGCTTGGCCGGGACAGGACACCAAGAGACCCAGTACTTC. Its translation is CASSLAGTGHQETQYF.

In its sample, this clonotype was seen many times. The chain employs TRBV29-1 and TRBJ2-1, with 9 bases lining up with TRBD2. Germline V lookup: CDR1 SQVTM, CDR2 ANQGSEA. The CDR3 runs 17 residues. Losses at the gene ends were 8 bases for V and 6 bases for J; bases not matched to a gene: 20. Here the CDR3 DNA reads TGCAGCCTACTGAGGCGGTTAGGCGGGAGGGCGTTCAATGAGCAGTTCTTC. Its protein product is CSLLRRLGGRAFNEQFF.

This clonotype has at least ten counts. V usage is TRBV2 and J usage is TRBJ2-2; D gene uncertain. Germline CDR1 SNHLY, CDR2 FYNNEI. The CDR3 is made up of 12 amino acids. Trimming cost V 7 bases and J 4 bases, with 7 bases left between them. CDR3 loop: CASTISTGELFF. In nucleotides, the CDR3 is TGTGCCAGCACTATCTCCACCGGGGAGCTGTTTTTT.

This clonotype was recorded at least ten times. The V gene is TRBV7-9, the J gene TRBJ2-7, with 15 bases identical to TRBD2. The CDR3 length is 15 residues. CDR1 SEHNR and CDR2 FQNEAQ come from the germline V gene (reference sequence). V lost 3 bases and J lost 6; bases outside the gene matches: 3. The CDR3 nucleotides read TGTGCCAGCAGCTTGGGACTAGCGGGAGGTCTCGAGCAGTACTTC. As protein: CASSLGLAGGLEQYF.

This clonotype was observed at least ten times. The J gene is TRBJ2-3, the V gene TRBV20-1, with 8 bases matching TRBD2. CDR3 length equals 16 residues. The V gene's germline CDR1 is DFQATT and CDR2 SNEGSKA (reference sequence). V was clipped by 5 bases and J by 2 bases; unmatched bases: 12. As DNA, the CDR3 is TGCAGTGCTGGGGCAGCTAGCGGGCAACTCACAGATACGCAGTATTTT. It specifies CSAGAASGQLTDTQYF.

This clonotype was seen many times. The rearrangement links TRBV19 to TRBJ2-2; 8 nucleotides agree with TRBD2. CDR1 LNHDA and CDR2 SQIVND come from the germline V gene (reference sequence). J was trimmed by 4 bases and V by 3 bases; bases with no gene match: 7. There are 16 residues in the CDR3. The CDR3, as DNA: TGTGCCAGTAGTATGTCGGGGGGGCCTAGCACCGGGGAGCTGTTTTTT. Translating it yields CASSMSGGPSTGELFF.

This clonotype was counted ten times or more. V usage is TRBV6-6 and J usage is TRBJ2-2, with 11 bases that match TRBD2. CDR1 is MNHNY and CDR2 is SVGAGI in the germline V gene (reference sequence). The J segment lost 1 base and the V segment lost 7 bases, leaving 8 bases of the junction unmatched. CDR3 length equals 17 residues. CDR3: CASINPGLAGNTGELFF. CDR3 DNA: TGTGCCAGCATCAACCCTGGACTAGCGGGGAACACCGGGGAGCTGTTTTTT.

This clonotype was picked up many times. V gene TRBV10-3 combines with J gene TRBJ1-5; unclear D gene. The CDR3 contains 15 residues. Trimming pared 0 bases from V and 4 bases from J, leaving 10 bases between. Germline lookup yields CDR1 ENHRY and CDR2 SYGVKD. The CDR3 reads CAISESGSGNQPQHF. DNA of the CDR3: TGTGCCATCAGTGAGTCGGGCAGCGGAAATCAGCCCCAGCATTTT.

This sequence joins TRBV7-6 and TRBJ1-1; D is unresolved. Trimming removed 4 bases at V and 2 bases at J, with 20 bases between. Germline V gene lookup returns CDR1 SGHVS and CDR2 FNYEAQ. The CDR3 is 17 residues long. CDR3 coding DNA: TGTGCCAGCAGCTCCATTACCGGCGGACGAGGAAACACTGAAGCTTTCTTT. This codes for CASSSITGGRGNTEAFF.

This clonotype was seen repeatedly, ten times or more. The chain is built from TRBV5-1 and TRBJ2-3; D remains unclear. Trimming left V 0 bases short and J 1 base short, with 18 bases between. The CDR3 loop spans 18 amino acids. CDR1 SGHRS and CDR2 YFSETQ come from the germline V gene. CDR3 residues: CASSLGPVRNRGTDTQYF. The CDR3 nucleotides are TGCGCCAGCAGCTTGGGGCCAGTGCGTAATAGGGGCACAGATACGCAGTATTTT.

This clonotype was found many times. The gene calls are TRBV20-1 and TRBJ2-3, with D possibly being TRBD2 (7 bases). V was trimmed by 1 base and J by 2 bases, leaving 16 bases between them. Per the germline V gene, CDR1 is DFQATT and CDR2 is SNEGSKA (reference sequence). This CDR3 region has 16 residues. Here the CDR3 DNA reads TGCAGTGCTAGAGGACGGGCGGGGGCCGCCACAGATACGCAGTATTTT. Its translation is CSARGRAGAATDTQYF.

This clonotype was counted many times. The chain carries TRBV20-1 and TRBJ2-1, with unresolved D. Germline loops: CDR1 DFQATT, CDR2 SNEGSKA (reference sequence). V shed 2 bases and J shed 4 bases, with 30 bases lying between them. The CDR3 totals 20 residues. CDR3 region: CSARTPDGISTPGIYNEQFF. The CDR3 DNA reads as TGCAGTGCTAGAACCCCCGACGGTATCTCGACCCCAGGTATTTACAATGAGCAGTTCTTC.

This clonotype was counted ten times or more. The chain employs TRBV5-1 and TRBJ1-1, with D unresolved. V was cut by 3 bases and J by 3 bases, with 12 bases left in between. Germline loops: CDR1 SGHRS, CDR2 YFSETQ. The length of the CDR3 is 14 residues. CDR3 sequence (DNA): TGCGCCAGCAGCTGGGCCTTCTCGGACACTGAAGCTTTCTTT. Its protein product is CASSWAFSDTEAFF.

This clonotype has more than one count but fewer than ten. V is TRBV18 and J is TRBJ1-1; D ambiguous. V lost 4 bases and J 1 base, leaving 13 bases between the germline ends. Germline V gives CDR1 KGHSH, CDR2 LQKENI. The CDR3 spans 15 residues. The CDR3 coding sequence is TGTGCCAGCTCACAACAGCGAAAACCGAACACTGAAGCTTTCTTT. It translates to CASSQQRKPNTEAFF.

This clonotype was observed at least ten times. The genes are TRBV7-2 and TRBJ2-2, with TRBD2 matching over 9 bases. CDR1 is SGHTA and CDR2 is FQGNSA in the germline V gene. V lost 1 base, J lost 3 bases, and 3 bases stayed unmatched. The CDR3 contains 16 residues. The chain's CDR3 is CASSLDLAGYTGELFF. The CDR3 bases are TGTGCCAGCAGCTTAGACCTAGCGGGGTACACCGGGGAGCTGTTTTTT.

This clonotype was observed at least ten times. The V gene is TRBV7-3, the J gene TRBJ2-1; perhaps TRBD2 as D (5 bases). Germline-derived CDR1 and CDR2 are SGHTA and FQGTGA. V was trimmed by 5 bases and J by 2 bases, leaving 13 bases between them. CDR3 length: 15 amino acids. CDR3 DNA: TGTGCCAGCAGCCCCCCCGGGAAGGCCTACAATGAGCAGTTCTTC. It is translated as CASSPPGKAYNEQFF.

This clonotype occurred many times. CDR3 sequence (DNA): TGTGCCAGCAGCCCAGCCCTGGCGGCCGGGGAGCTGTTTTTT. The encoded protein is CASSPALAAGELFF. The genes are TRBV11-2 and TRBJ2-2; D unclear. Germline CDR1 is SGHAT and CDR2 is FQNNGV. V lost 5 bases and J 6 bases, leaving 13 bases between the germline ends. The CDR3 spans 14 residues.

This clonotype was found many times. The chain is built from TRBV5-1 and TRBJ2-7, with TRBD1 identical over 11 bases. J lost 6 bases, V lost 1 base, and 12 bases had no gene match. CDR1 and CDR2 from the germline V gene are SGHRS and YFSETQ. The CDR3 contains 17 residues. This CDR3 is CASSLLPSGTGGGEQYF. CDR3 bases: TGCGCCAGCAGCTTGTTACCTTCCGGGACAGGGGGAGGCGAGCAGTACTTC.

This clonotype was detected many times. The chain recombines TRBV9 with TRBJ1-6, with a possible D match to TRBD1 (5 bases). CDR1 SGDLS and CDR2 YYNGEE come from the germline V gene. This CDR3 is 15 amino acids long. Trimming took off 2 bases at V and 0 bases at J, with 6 bases between the two ends. The CDR3 sequence: CASSVGGSYNSPLHF. DNA for the CDR3: TGTGCCAGCAGCGTCGGGGGCTCCTATAATTCACCCCTCCACTTT.